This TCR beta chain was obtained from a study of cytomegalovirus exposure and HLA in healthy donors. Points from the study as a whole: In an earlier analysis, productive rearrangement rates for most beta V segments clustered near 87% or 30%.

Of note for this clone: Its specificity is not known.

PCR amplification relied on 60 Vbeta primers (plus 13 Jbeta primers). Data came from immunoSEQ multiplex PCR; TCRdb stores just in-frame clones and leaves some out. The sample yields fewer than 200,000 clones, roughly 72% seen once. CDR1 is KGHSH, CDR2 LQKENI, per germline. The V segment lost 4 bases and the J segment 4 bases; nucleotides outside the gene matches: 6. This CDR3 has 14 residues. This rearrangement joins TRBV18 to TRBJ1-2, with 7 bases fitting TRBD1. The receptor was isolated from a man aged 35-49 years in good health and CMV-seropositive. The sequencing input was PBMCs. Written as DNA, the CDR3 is TGTGCCAGCTCACGGACAGGACCTTCCTATGGCTACACCTTC. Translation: CASSRTGPSYGYTF.